In its sample, the clone carrying this TCR beta chain was seen once. Additional DNA sequences in this sample encode the identical CDR3. The CDR3 runs 15 residues. Germline CDR1 is SGHTA and CDR2 is FQGNSA. Trimming cost V 4 bases and J 2 bases; bases outside gene matches: 4. This record belongs to a study of control samples from healthy donors and cancer patients. The protocol was immunoSEQ multiplex PCR, while the TCRdb copy is restricted to in-frame clones and leaves out a portion. Seen here are 98,000 or so clones, around 90% observed once, and the top ten hold under 15%. Sequencing was carried out using blood. The receptor was isolated from a woman aged 70-85 years in good health. The chain links TRBV7-2 to TRBJ1-1; 10 positions agree with TRBD1. The CDR3 region is CASSSGTGVNTEAFF. The CDR3 DNA follows: TGTGCCAGCAGCTCCGGGACAGGGGTTAACACTGAAGCTTTCTTT.